The 25 T cell receptor beta chains below all came from one sample that was sequenced in a study of cytomegalovirus exposure and HLA in healthy donors. 13 Jbeta primers and 60 Vbeta primers were used for the PCR. Generated by immunoSEQ multiplex PCR, the TCRdb table keeps only in-frame clones and is missing some. The table lists approximately 91,000 clones, around 67% of them singletons. Sequencing input: PBMCs. These receptors were obtained from a human donor in good health.

This clone is a singleton in its sample. This chain connects TRBV7-6 to TRBJ2-7, with 9 positions matching TRBD1. CDR3 length: 15 residues. V trimming: 5 bases; J trimming: 1 base; junction bases outside the gene matches: 6. Germline-derived CDR1 and CDR2 are SGHVS and FNYEAQ. The CDR3 region has the DNA TGTGCCAGCAGCCTGGGACAGGGAATATCCTACGAGCAGTACTTC. It specifies CASSLGQGISYEQYF.

The J gene is TRBJ2-1, the V gene TRBV6-5; D remains unclear. Germline CDR1 MNHEY, CDR2 SVGAGI. Between the trimmed V and J ends, which lost 2 bases and 1 base, there was a span of 9 bases. The CDR3 consists of 15 residues. CDR3 loop: CASSYASVSYNEQFF. The CDR3 coding sequence is TGTGCCAGCAGTTACGCGTCGGTTTCCTACAATGAGCAGTTCTTC.

This sequence joins TRBV29-1 and TRBJ1-1; D is ambiguous. The CDR3 spans 13 residues. The germline gives CDR1 SQVTM, CDR2 ANQGSEA. The V end lost 5 bases, the J end lost 0 bases, and 10 bases lay between the germline ends. CDR3 loop: CSVSREMNTEAFF. CDR3 DNA sequence: TGCAGCGTTTCCCGGGAAATGAACACTGAAGCTTTCTTT. Supplemented by reference TRBV29-1 and TRBJ1-1, the full variable domain reads SAVISQKPSRDICQRGTSLTIQCQVDSQVTMMFWYRQQPGQSLTLIATANQGSEATYESGFVIDKFPISRPNLTFSTLTVSNMSPEDSSIYLCSVSREMNTEAFFGQGTRLTVV.

The chain joins TRBV18 to TRBJ1-2; D ambiguous. Per germline, CDR1 KGHSH and CDR2 LQKENI. The CDR3 spans 14 residues. Deletions cut 3 bases from V and 4 bases from J, with 12 bases between. The CDR3 region is CASSPAEDSYGYTF. The CDR3 coding sequence is TGTGCCAGCTCACCCGCCGAGGATTCCTATGGCTACACCTTC.

The rearrangement links TRBV7-9 to TRBJ2-6, with 7 bases fitting TRBD1. With V trimmed by 3 bases and J by 0 bases, 11 bases remained unmatched. Germline lookup yields CDR1 SEHNR and CDR2 FQNEAQ (reference sequence). The CDR3 runs to 19 residues. Here the CDR3 reads CASSFNRGFDSSGANVLTF. The CDR3, as DNA: TGTGCCAGCAGCTTCAACAGGGGATTTGATTCCTCTGGGGCCAACGTCCTGACTTTC.

A single count supports this clone. The rearrangement uses TRBV30 and TRBJ2-7; 9 nucleotides match TRBD1. This CDR3 is 14 amino acids long. V lost 5 bases to trimming and J lost 1 base; unmatched junction nucleotides: 6. The germline gives CDR1 GTSNPN, CDR2 SVGIG (reference sequence). The CDR3 DNA follows: TGTGCCTGGGACCCGGACAGGGGATCCTACGAGCAGTACTTC. Its translation: CAWDPDRGSYEQYF. Based on the CDR3 plus reference TRBV30 and TRBJ2-7, the full variable domain is SQTIHQWPATLVQPVGSPLSLECTVEGTSNPNLYWYRQAAGRGLQLLFYSVGIGQISSEVPQNLSASRPQDRQFILSSKKLLLSDSGFYLCAWDPDRGSYEQYFGPGTRLTVT.

The J gene is TRBJ1-5, the V gene TRBV25-1; D uncertain. V was pared by 1 base and J by 0 bases, with 16 bases between. Germline assignment: CDR1 MGHDK and CDR2 SYGVNS. This CDR3 comprises 18 residues. The CDR3 sequence: CASSESSRRHYSNQPQHF. CDR3 coding DNA: TGTGCCAGCAGTGAATCGAGTCGACGACATTATAGCAATCAGCCCCAGCATTTT.

The V gene is TRBV6-5, the J gene TRBJ2-5, with 13 bases aligning to TRBD2. Germline values: CDR1 MNHEY, CDR2 SVGAGI. Trimming cost V 4 bases and J 5 bases; bases outside gene matches: 7. This CDR3 has 16 residues. Here the CDR3 reads CASSSRGLAGTETQYF. CDR3 sequence (DNA): TGTGCCAGCAGTTCCCGGGGACTAGCGGGGACGGAGACCCAGTACTTC.

This chain joins TRBV29-1 and TRBJ1-4; D perhaps matches TRBD1 (6 bases). Germline V gene sequence: CDR1 SQVTM, CDR2 ANQGSEA. The CDR3 totals 18 residues. V was shortened by 6 bases and J by 3 bases, with 26 bases between the two germline ends. The CDR3 DNA is TGCAGCGTGGTAATACCGGGACAACACAAGTGGGCTAATGAAAAACTGTTTTTT. Translating it yields CSVVIPGQHKWANEKLFF.

This clone was recorded a few times. The chain combines TRBV7-9 with TRBJ1-6; D is undetermined. The CDR3 totals 14 residues. With 4 bases removed from V and 8 bases from J, the gap between germline ends came to 12 bases. CDR1 and CDR2 from the germline V gene are SEHNR and FQNEAQ (reference sequence). The CDR3 reads CASSSVALDSPLHF. The CDR3 DNA follows: TGTGCCAGCAGCTCGGTTGCATTGGATTCACCCCTCCACTTT.

This clone was detected a few times. V gene TRBV5-1 combines with J gene TRBJ2-7; TRBD1 matches at 9 bases. Looked up from germline, CDR1 is SGHRS and CDR2 is YFSETQ. J gave up 0 bases and V 4 bases, and 8 bases lay outside the gene matches. The CDR3 sequence is 16 residues long. CDR3 protein: CASSPTMDRGSYEQYF. CDR3 DNA sequence: TGCGCCAGCAGCCCCACTATGGACAGGGGCTCCTACGAGCAGTACTTC.

V is TRBV7-3 and J is TRBJ2-3; 9 bases line up with TRBD1. The ends lost 6 bases at V and 4 bases at J; junction bases unmatched: 8. Germline V gene sequence: CDR1 SGHTA, CDR2 FQGTGA. CDR3 length: 15 residues. For the CDR3, the DNA is TGTGCCAGCAGTTCACAGGGGGCGGTTTCAGATACGCAGTATTTT. It translates to CASSSQGAVSDTQYF.

This rearrangement joins TRBV19 to TRBJ2-3; D perhaps matches TRBD1 (6 bases). V was shortened by 3 bases and J by 2 bases, with 15 bases between the two germline ends. Looked up from germline, CDR1 is LNHDA and CDR2 is SQIVND (reference sequence). The CDR3 spans 16 residues. CDR3 sequence reads: CASSIRLTGNTDTQYF. CDR3 sequence (DNA): TGTGCCAGTAGTATTAGGCTGACAGGCAACACAGATACGCAGTATTTT. The variable domain in full, with the rest retrieved from reference TRBV19 and TRBJ2-3, is DGGITQSPKYLFRKEGQNVTLSCEQNLNHDAMYWYRQDPGQGLRLIYYSQIVNDFQKGDIAEGYSVSREKKESFPLTVTSAQKNPTAFYLCASSIRLTGNTDTQYFGPGTRLTVL.

CDR3 in amino acids: CASSLAGGQGETQYF. CDR3 DNA sequence: TGTGCCAGCAGCTTGGCCGGGGGACAGGGGGAGACCCAGTACTTC. The chain recombines TRBV5-4 with TRBJ2-5; 10 bases are shared with TRBD1. With V trimmed by 0 bases and J by 5 bases, 4 bases remained unmatched. The CDR3 has 15 residues. The germline V gene has CDR1 SGHNT and CDR2 YYREEE (reference sequence).

This clone was counted a few times. V is TRBV5-4 and J is TRBJ2-3; 13 positions agree with TRBD2. CDR3 size: 16 residues. The V and J ends lost 2 bases and 8 bases, in that order; junction bases with no gene match: 8. The V gene's germline CDR1 is SGHNT and CDR2 YYREEE (reference sequence). This CDR3 is CASSLETSGGIGTQYF. In DNA form, the CDR3 reads TGTGCCAGCAGCTTAGAGACTAGCGGGGGGATCGGTACGCAGTATTTT. Full variable domain (remainder filled in from reference TRBV5-4 and TRBJ2-3): ETGVTQSPTHLIKTRGQQVTLRCSSQSGHNTVSWYQQALGQGPQFIFQYYREEENGRGNFPPRFSGLQFPNYSSELNVNALELDDSALYLCASSLETSGGIGTQYFGPGTRLTVL.

The chain carries TRBV4-1 and TRBJ2-7, with 10 positions matching TRBD2. With 0 bases clipped from V and 3 bases from J, the junction kept 5 bases outside the gene matches. CDR1 and CDR2 (germline): MGHRA, YSYEKL. The CDR3 runs 16 residues. For the CDR3, the DNA is TGCGCCAGCAGCCAAGATAGCGGGGGGTACCACTACGAGCAGTACTTC. The encoded protein is CASSQDSGGYHYEQYF.

This chain joins TRBV19 and TRBJ1-5; 9 nucleotides line up with TRBD1. CDR3 length: 16 amino acids. Germline V gene lookup returns CDR1 LNHDA and CDR2 SQIVND (reference sequence). V dropped 3 bases and J dropped 2; count of bases not matched to a gene: 5. CDR3 sequence reads: CASSIRGQGGNQPQHF. The CDR3, as DNA: TGTGCCAGTAGTATTAGGGGACAGGGCGGCAATCAGCCCCAGCATTTT.

The V and J genes are TRBV9 and TRBJ1-5; D is uncertain. Per the germline V gene, CDR1 is SGDLS and CDR2 is YYNGEE. The V gene lost 0 bases and the J gene lost 0 bases, with 10 bases spanning the gap. This CDR3 is built from 16 residues. CDR3 protein: CASSVGSGPSNQPQHF. The CDR3 DNA reads TGTGCCAGCAGCGTAGGGTCAGGTCCTAGCAATCAGCCCCAGCATTTT.

V and J are TRBV11-3 and TRBJ2-5; D is unresolved. The V gene lost 1 base and the J gene lost 3 bases, with 12 bases spanning the gap. The CDR3 is 15 amino acids. Germline CDR1 SGHNT, CDR2 YENEEA. The CDR3 reads CASSLGLGKEETQYF. The DNA of the CDR3 is TGTGCCAGCAGCTTAGGACTCGGAAAGGAAGAGACCCAGTACTTC. The variable domain in full, with the rest retrieved from reference TRBV11-3 and TRBJ2-5, is EAGVVQSPRYKIIEKKQPVAFWCNPISGHNTLYWYLQNLGQGPELLIRYENEEAVDDSQLPKDRFSAERLKGVDSTLKIQPAELGDSAVYLCASSLGLGKEETQYFGPGTRLLVL.

In this sample, this clone turned up once. V usage is TRBV19 and J usage is TRBJ2-7; tentatively, D is TRBD1 (7 bases). Per the germline V gene, CDR1 is LNHDA and CDR2 is SQIVND (reference sequence). The CDR3 has 15 residues. V lost 9 bases and J lost 0, with 18 bases in between. CDR3 sequence (DNA): TGTGCCAGCCAGGGGGGCAGGGGATCCTCCTACGAGCAGTACTTC. It encodes CASQGGRGSSYEQYF. The variable domain in full, completed from reference TRBV19 and TRBJ2-7, reads DGGITQSPKYLFRKEGQNVTLSCEQNLNHDAMYWYRQDPGQGLRLIYYSQIVNDFQKGDIAEGYSVSREKKESFPLTVTSAQKNPTAFYLCASQGGRGSSYEQYFGPGTRLTVT.

The gene calls are TRBV7-8 and TRBJ1-2; a weak D match, TRBD1 (6 bases). The CDR3 totals 15 residues. Germline CDR1 SGHVS, CDR2 FQNEAQ. V lost 8 bases and J lost 4, with 20 bases in between. Here the CDR3 DNA reads TGTGCCAGCGGAGGCCCACAGGGTATGGGCTATGGCTACACCTTC. It specifies CASGGPQGMGYGYTF.

The rearrangement links TRBV11-3 to TRBJ1-4, with D hard to call. CDR3 size: 12 residues. Germline V gene lookup returns CDR1 SGHNT and CDR2 YENEEA. Deletions cut 1 base from V and 10 bases from J, with 7 bases between. The CDR3 loop reads CASSLGRGKLFF. The CDR3 bases are TGTGCCAGCAGCTTAGGGAGAGGAAAACTGTTTTTT.

This clone appeared a few times. V and J are TRBV6-5 and TRBJ1-1; TRBD1 aligns across 9 bases. Germline CDR1 is MNHEY and CDR2 is SVGAGI. V gave up 6 bases and J gave up 5 bases; unmatched junction bases: 7. The length of the CDR3 is 14 residues. In nucleotides, the CDR3 is TGTGCCAGCAGGGGGACAGGGTGGGAAACTGAAGCTTTCTTT. It codes for CASRGTGWETEAFF.

The chain uses TRBV14 and TRBJ2-7; 9 bases agree with TRBD2. The V gene's germline CDR1 is SGHDN and CDR2 FVKESK. V dropped 4 bases and J dropped 4; count of bases not matched to a gene: 8. This CDR3 is 15 amino acids long. The CDR3 DNA follows: TGTGCCAGCAGCCGGGCCGGGACTAGCTTTTACGAGCAGTACTTC. This encodes CASSRAGTSFYEQYF.

The CDR3: CASSQDPSGLGADTQYF. CDR3 bases: TGTGCCAGCAGCCAAGATCCTTCGGGACTAGGAGCCGATACGCAGTATTTT. V and J are TRBV4-2 and TRBJ2-3, with 8 bases lining up with TRBD2. The ends lost 0 bases at V and 6 bases at J; junction bases unmatched: 11. CDR3 length: 17 residues. Germline CDR1 reads LGHNA; CDR2 reads YNFKEQ.